Each of the 27 T cell receptor beta chains below was sequenced from the same sample in a study of liver allograft versus peripheral blood T cells (TCRdb year 2020). Notes on the research overall: The study compared the T cell receptor repertoires present in transplanted livers with the repertoires present in the peripheral blood of liver transplant recipients.

The sequencer was an Illumina MiSeq. The public reads were reanalyzed by TCRdb: fastp trimming at Q25, MiXCR alignment, in-frame beta chains only. Rows with a matching CDR3 protein are joined into one entry that keeps the most common DNA and genes. The sample data list about 13,000 distinct CDR3 sequences, and under 20% of these were observed just once. Roughly an eighth of the sample is in the top ten clones. The receptor set was obtained from a human patient who had a liver transplant. After a transplant, not all T cells may be the patient's own; some may come from the graft donor.

This clonotype was seen repeatedly, ten times or more. The chain combines TRBV19 with TRBJ2-7, with D hard to call. V was pared by 6 bases and J by 3 bases, with 12 bases between. This CDR3 region has 13 residues. CDR1 LNHDA and CDR2 SQIVND come from the germline V gene (reference sequence). The CDR3 nucleotides read TGTGCCAGTAGCGACCAAGGTGGCTACGAGCAGTACTTC. As protein: CASSDQGGYEQYF. The full variable domain, completed using reference TRBV19 and TRBJ2-7, is DGGITQSPKYLFRKEGQNVTLSCEQNLNHDAMYWYRQDPGQGLRLIYYSQIVNDFQKGDIAEGYSVSREKKESFPLTVTSAQKNPTAFYLCASSDQGGYEQYFGPGTRLTVT.

This clonotype was seen once. The chain is built from TRBV10-3 and TRBJ2-7, with D perhaps matching TRBD1 (5 bases). CDR3 length equals 15 residues. The V end was cut by 4 bases, the J end by 3 bases, with 16 bases between. CDR1 and CDR2 from the germline V gene are ENHRY and SYGVKD. The CDR3 protein is CAISGEETVVYEQYF. CDR3 coding DNA: TGTGCCATCAGTGGCGAGGAGACAGTGGTCTACGAGCAGTACTTC.

This clonotype came up many times. The chain links TRBV27 to TRBJ1-1, with D possibly matching TRBD1 (5 bases). The V gene lost 5 bases and the J gene lost 7 bases, with 14 bases spanning the gap. Germline values: CDR1 MNHEY, CDR2 SMNVEV (reference sequence). This CDR3 is 13 amino acids long. For the CDR3, the DNA is TGTGCCAGCAGTCTGGGACTCTCAGATGAAGCTTTCTTT. This encodes CASSLGLSDEAFF.

This clonotype was detected ten times or more. This chain connects TRBV6-6 to TRBJ2-7; the match to TRBD1 covers 10 bases. Germline CDR1 MNHNY, CDR2 SVGAGI (reference sequence). With 4 bases clipped from V and 3 bases from J, the junction kept 6 bases outside the gene matches. This CDR3 comprises 15 residues. The CDR3 DNA reads as TGTGCCAGCAGTTTACCGGGACAGGGGTACTACGAGCAGTACTTC. Translated, it gives CASSLPGQGYYEQYF.

In this sample, this clonotype is medium-sized. This chain uses TRBV6-1 with TRBJ2-5, with 14 bases aligning to TRBD2. V shed 1 base and J 7 bases; nucleotides not matched to a gene: 11. Germline V gene sequence: CDR1 MNHNS, CDR2 SASEGT. The CDR3 has 18 amino acids. The CDR3 DNA reads TGTGCCAGCAGTGAAGAAGGCGGACTAGCGGGAGGTCGGGGGACCCAGTACTTC. Translating it yields CASSEEGGLAGGRGTQYF.

The genes are TRBV10-3 and TRBJ2-7, with a possible D match to TRBD1 (5 bases). CDR1 and CDR2 (germline): ENHRY, SYGVKD. The CDR3 is made up of 15 amino acids. V was shortened by 4 bases and J by 2 bases, with 15 bases between the two germline ends. CDR3 protein: CAISGEETVAYEQYF. CDR3 coding DNA: TGTGCCATCAGTGGCGAGGAGACAGTGGCCTACGAGCAGTACTTC.

Within the sample, this clonotype is medium-sized. The chain links TRBV10-3 to TRBJ1-2, with D perhaps matching TRBD1 (6 bases). The germline V and J ends were trimmed by 6 bases and 6 bases, with 17 bases remaining between them. The CDR3 covers 14 residues. The germline gives CDR1 ENHRY, CDR2 SYGVKD. The CDR3 DNA reads as TGTGCCATCAGAGGGTCCGGGGGGCGCAATGGCTACACCTTC. Encoded protein: CAIRGSGGRNGYTF.

This clonotype came up a few times. J is TRBJ1-6 and V is TRBV20-1, with no clear D. The germline V and J ends were trimmed by 0 bases and 0 bases, with 15 bases remaining between them. This CDR3 comprises 18 residues. Germline V gene data show CDR1 as DFQATT and CDR2 as SNEGSKA (reference sequence). CDR3 in amino acids: CSARDSLRQGSYNSPLHF. CDR3 nucleotides: TGCAGTGCTAGAGATTCTTTGAGACAAGGCTCCTATAATTCACCCCTCCACTTT.

By share, this clonotype counts as medium-sized (0.01 to 0.1%). The CDR3 is CASSEADGPGSPLHF. In DNA, the CDR3 is TGTGCCAGCAGTGAAGCGGACGGCCCTGGTTCACCCCTCCACTTT. The J gene is TRBJ1-6, the V gene TRBV6-1; D is undetermined. V shed 0 bases and J shed 9 bases, with 12 bases lying between them. Germline V gene lookup returns CDR1 MNHNS and CDR2 SASEGT. The CDR3 runs 15 residues.

In this sample, this clonotype is medium-sized. The rearrangement joins TRBV15 to TRBJ1-4; D is possibly TRBD1 (5 bases). Trimming shortened V by 0 bases and J by 8 bases, and 22 bases separated the two germline ends. Germline loops: CDR1 LNHNV, CDR2 YYDKDF (reference sequence). The CDR3 length is 18 residues. CDR3 coding DNA: TGTGCCACCAGCAGAGATTTTCCCAGGATACGGGGCAACGAAAAACTGTTTTTT. The encoded protein is CATSRDFPRIRGNEKLFF.

V gene TRBV7-9 combines with J gene TRBJ2-7, with 7 bases fitting TRBD2. J gave up 0 bases and V 5 bases, and 7 bases lay outside the gene matches. Germline V gives CDR1 SEHNR, CDR2 FQNEAQ (reference sequence). The CDR3 spans 15 residues. The CDR3 nucleotides read TGTGCCAGCAGCCTCGGGGGGTCTGTCTCCTACGAGCAGTACTTC. Translating it yields CASSLGGSVSYEQYF.

This clonotype showed up just a few times. The chain uses TRBV25-1 and TRBJ1-4, with 8 bases matching TRBD1. This CDR3 has 15 residues. Germline V gene sequence: CDR1 MGHDK, CDR2 SYGVNS. The V gene end was trimmed by 3 bases and the J gene end by 11 bases; junction bases not matched to a gene: 11. The CDR3 DNA is TGTGCCAGCAGTGACTTTAGCCAGGGGGCGAGGAAACTGTTTTTT. This translates into CASSDFSQGARKLFF.

A few counts support this clonotype. The V call is TRBV12-3 or TRBV12-4, the J call TRBJ2-5; TRBD2 matches at 7 bases. This CDR3 has 15 residues. V lost 1 base, J lost 5 bases, and 7 bases stayed unmatched. The CDR3 here is CASSLGGSLGETQYF. The CDR3 region has the DNA TGTGCCAGCAGTTTAGGCGGGAGCCTGGGTGAGACCCAGTACTTC.

This clonotype showed up many times. The chain combines TRBV6-5 with TRBJ2-7, with 8 bases matching TRBD2. Germline V CDR1 and CDR2: MNHEY, SVGAGI. With V trimmed by 5 bases and J by 4 bases, 7 bases remained unmatched. This CDR3 spans 14 amino acids. CDR3 nucleotides: TGTGCCAGCAGTCGATCCCGGGGGGGTTACGAGCAGTACTTC. The encoded protein is CASSRSRGGYEQYF.

This clonotype showed up just a few times. The J gene is TRBJ1-1, the V gene TRBV20-1, with D maybe TRBD1 (5 bases). Trimming removed 5 bases at V and 4 bases at J, with 14 bases between. Looked up from germline, CDR1 is DFQATT and CDR2 is SNEGSKA (reference sequence). This CDR3 contains 13 residues. The CDR3 loop is CSALKGALTEAFF. The DNA of the CDR3 is TGCAGTGCTTTAAAAGGGGCACTCACTGAAGCTTTCTTT.

This clonotype was counted a few times. CDR3 in amino acids: CASSDTDLSEQYF. CDR3 nucleotide sequence: TGTGCCAGCAGTGACACGGACCTATCCGAGCAGTACTTC. The chain carries TRBV6-1 and TRBJ2-7; D is undetermined. This CDR3 contains 13 residues. CDR1 and CDR2 from the germline V gene are MNHNS and SASEGT. V lost 3 bases, J lost 6 bases, and 12 bases lay in between.

This clonotype was found many times. V and J are TRBV28 and TRBJ1-5; possible D gene TRBD1, 6 bases. Germline V lookup: CDR1 MDHEN, CDR2 SYDVKM. V dropped 5 bases and J dropped 2 bases, with 16 bases sitting between them. The CDR3 contains 16 residues. The chain's CDR3 is CASSLAGVEGNQPQHF. The DNA for the CDR3 is TGTGCCAGCAGTCTCGCAGGGGTGGAAGGCAATCAGCCCCAGCATTTT. The complete variable domain, with remaining parts taken from reference TRBV28 and TRBJ1-5, reads DVKVTQSSRYLVKRTGEKVFLECVQDMDHENMFWYRQDPGLGLRLIYFSYDVKMKEKGDIPEGYSVSREKKERFSLILESASTNQTSMYLCASSLAGVEGNQPQHFGDGTRLSIL.

The sample holds a few counts of this clonotype. The V call is TRBV9, the J call TRBJ2-1, with a possible D match to TRBD2 (6 bases). The CDR3 is made up of 17 amino acids. CDR1 and CDR2 from the germline V gene are SGDLS and YYNGEE. Between the trimmed V and J ends, which lost 0 bases and 7 bases, there was a span of 20 bases. The CDR3 sequence is CASSVALASVRGNEQFF. The CDR3 coding sequence is TGTGCCAGCAGCGTAGCGCTGGCTAGCGTTAGAGGGAATGAGCAGTTCTTC.

This clonotype showed up many times. The CDR3 sequence is CASSTRDRGAYEQYF. Here the CDR3 DNA reads TGTGCCAGCAGTACCCGGGACAGGGGCGCCTACGAGCAGTACTTC. The V call is TRBV28, the J call TRBJ2-7; 10 positions agree with TRBD1. This CDR3 has 15 amino acids. The ends lost 5 bases at V and 2 bases at J; junction bases unmatched: 6. Per germline, CDR1 MDHEN and CDR2 SYDVKM.

About this clonotype itself: One end of the junction is discordant with germline, which a read error may explain. V is TRBV11-2 and J is TRBJ2-7; 7 bases fit TRBD1. The CDR3 consists of 17 residues. From germline, CDR1 is SGHAT and CDR2 FQNNGV. Written as DNA, the CDR3 is TGTGCCGGCAGCTTTAACCTCAGGGGGTTGAGCTCCTACGAGCAGTACTTC. Its translation is CAGSFNLRGLSSYEQYF.

This clonotype came up a few times. J is TRBJ2-7 and V is TRBV19, with TRBD1 matching over 11 bases. Germline V gene lookup returns CDR1 LNHDA and CDR2 SQIVND (reference sequence). This CDR3 has 16 amino acids. The ends lost 2 bases at V and 8 bases at J; junction bases unmatched: 11. The CDR3 bases are TGTGCCAGTAGTATAAGGACAGGGGGCGCATTCATCCAGCAGTACTTC. Translation gives CASSIRTGGAFIQQYF.

This clonotype has just a few counts. The J gene is TRBJ2-7, the V gene TRBV20-1; TRBD2 aligns across 8 bases. CDR3 length: 16 residues. Germline V gives CDR1 DFQATT, CDR2 SNEGSKA (reference sequence). With V trimmed by 0 bases and J by 0 bases, 7 bases remained unmatched. The CDR3 region is CSARDQKRGSSYEQYF. The CDR3 nucleotides are TGCAGTGCTAGAGATCAAAAGCGGGGGAGCTCCTACGAGCAGTACTTC.

This clonotype is judged medium-sized (0.01 to 0.1%). This chain uses TRBV27 with TRBJ2-3, with 10 bases that match TRBD2. CDR1 and CDR2 from the germline V gene are MNHEY and SMNVEV (reference sequence). The CDR3 sequence is 16 residues long. After removal of 5 bases from V and 3 bases from J, the junction contained 8 bases not matched to a gene. The CDR3 here is CASSSTSGAGTDTQYF. The DNA for the CDR3 is TGTGCCAGCAGTAGTACTAGCGGGGCAGGGACAGATACGCAGTATTTT.

By share, this clonotype ranks as medium-sized. The chain couples TRBV10-3 to TRBJ1-1, with D uncertain. The CDR3 loop spans 11 amino acids. The germline V gene encodes CDR1 ENHRY and CDR2 SYGVKD. V was pared by 2 bases and J by 7 bases, with 5 bases between. DNA of the CDR3: TGTGCCATCAGTGAGACGTATGAAGCTTTCTTT. Translating it yields CAISETYEAFF.

There are many counts of this clonotype. CDR3: CASSLRLRVTDTQYF. As DNA, the CDR3 is TGTGCCAGCAGCTTAAGGCTCCGGGTCACAGATACGCAGTATTTT. V gene TRBV7-2 combines with J gene TRBJ2-3, with D uncertain. V was shortened by 2 bases and J by 2 bases, with 11 bases between the two germline ends. Germline V gene data show CDR1 as SGHTA and CDR2 as FQGNSA. CDR3 length: 15 amino acids.

This clonotype turned up a few times. The chain combines TRBV18 with TRBJ2-7; 9 nucleotides agree with TRBD1. CDR1 is KGHSH, CDR2 LQKENI, per germline. This CDR3 has 13 residues. With 3 bases clipped from V and 5 bases from J, the junction kept 2 bases outside the gene matches. The DNA for the CDR3 is TGTGCCAGCTCACCGGGGACAGGGAACGAGCAGTACTTC. This encodes CASSPGTGNEQYF.

V and J are TRBV30 and TRBJ1-3, with no clear D. V lost 6 bases and J 2 bases, leaving 14 bases between the germline ends. The CDR3 covers 14 residues. Germline V CDR1 and CDR2: GTSNPN, SVGIG (reference sequence). This CDR3 is CACPNPTTGNTIYF. The CDR3, as DNA: TGTGCCTGTCCCAACCCCACCACTGGAAACACCATATATTTT.